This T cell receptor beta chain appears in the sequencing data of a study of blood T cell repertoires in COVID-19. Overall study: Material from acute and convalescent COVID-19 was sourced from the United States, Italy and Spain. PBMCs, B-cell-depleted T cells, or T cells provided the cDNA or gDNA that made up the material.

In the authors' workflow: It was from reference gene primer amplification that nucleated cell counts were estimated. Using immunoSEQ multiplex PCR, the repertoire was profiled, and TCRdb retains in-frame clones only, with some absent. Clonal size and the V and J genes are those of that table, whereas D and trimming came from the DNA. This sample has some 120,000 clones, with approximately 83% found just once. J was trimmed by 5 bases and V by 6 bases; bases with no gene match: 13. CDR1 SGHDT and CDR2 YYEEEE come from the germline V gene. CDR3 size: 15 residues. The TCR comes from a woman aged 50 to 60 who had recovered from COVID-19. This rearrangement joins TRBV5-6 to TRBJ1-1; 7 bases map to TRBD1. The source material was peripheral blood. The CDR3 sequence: CASIPPQTGYTEAFF. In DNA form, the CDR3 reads TGTGCCAGCATCCCTCCCCAGACAGGGTATACTGAAGCTTTCTTT. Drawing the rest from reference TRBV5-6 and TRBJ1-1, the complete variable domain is DAGVTQSPTHLIKTRGQQVTLRCSPKSGHDTVSWYQQALGQGPQFIFQYYEEEERQRGNFPDRFSGHQFPNYSSELNVNALLLGDSALYLCASIPPQTGYTEAFFGQGTRLTVV.